Sequencing of this T cell receptor (beta chain) was carried out in a study of shared clonotypes between healthy human individuals. Study conclusions and caveats: On the whole, naive subsets had larger estimated richness than memory subsets had. Researchers sampled only blood; tissue repertoires likely differ. Roughly 4.6% of naive CD4 clonotypes were common to several donors.

Naive CD8 populations comprised CD45RO-negative cells positively selected for CCR7, excluding terminally differentiated effector memory CD45RA+ cells. Deep-level settings were used for running the assay. Repertoires were generated with immunoSEQ multiplex PCR, while TCRdb's copy carries only in-frame clones and drops some. The data show some 2,100,000 clones, with about 92% seen just once and more than 1.5% held by the top ten. V lost 2 bases and J lost 4, with 6 bases in between. CDR3 length equals 12 residues. Looked up from germline, CDR1 is MNHNY and CDR2 is SVGAGI (reference sequence). Comments on this clone: Its antigen is as yet unknown.

This sequence joins TRBV6-6 and TRBJ2-7, with no clear D. The sequence derives from a man younger than 35 in good health. Some clones in this sample may be carry-over from other donors' samples. The sequencing input was naive CD8+ T cells from PBMCs. CDR3 bases: TGTGCCAGCAGTTACCTTTTATACGAGCAGTACTTC. Translated: CASSYLLYEQYF.